This TCR beta chain was recorded in a study of cytomegalovirus exposure and HLA in healthy donors. The PCR ran on 60 Vbeta and 13 Jbeta primers. Original data processing: It was a later analysis that counted about 80 million unique TCR beta chains, of which roughly 11 million were shared. TCRdb's copy holds only in-frame clones and misses some; the assay was immunoSEQ multiplex PCR. V and J calls and clone size are given by that table; D and trimming were obtained from the DNA. The data show 270,000 or so clones, around nine tenths seen once. J lost 6 bases, V lost 1 base, and 8 bases had no gene match. This CDR3 is 15 amino acids long. CDR1 and CDR2 (germline): SGHDN, FVKESK.

Material for sequencing was PBMCs. This sequence was found in a girl aged 2 to 9 in good health and CMV-seronegative. This chain connects TRBV14 to TRBJ1-2; 7 bases fit TRBD1. CDR3 sequence (DNA): TGTGCCAGCAGCCAAGTTAGGGGAACAGGGGATGGCTACACCTTC. Amino acid sequence: CASSQVRGTGDGYTF.